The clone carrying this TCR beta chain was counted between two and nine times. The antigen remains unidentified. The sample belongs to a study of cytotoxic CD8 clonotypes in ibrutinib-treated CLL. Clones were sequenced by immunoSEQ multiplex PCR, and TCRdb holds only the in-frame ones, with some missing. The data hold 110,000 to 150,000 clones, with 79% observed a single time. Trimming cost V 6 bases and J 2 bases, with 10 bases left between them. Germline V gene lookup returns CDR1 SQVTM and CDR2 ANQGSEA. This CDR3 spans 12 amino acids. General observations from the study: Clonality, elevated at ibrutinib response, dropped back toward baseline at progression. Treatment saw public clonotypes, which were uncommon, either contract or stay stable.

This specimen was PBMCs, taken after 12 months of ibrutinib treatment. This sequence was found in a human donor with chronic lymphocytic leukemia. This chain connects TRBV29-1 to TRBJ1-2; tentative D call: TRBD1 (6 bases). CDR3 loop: CSVAGQNYGYTF. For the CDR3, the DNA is TGCAGCGTAGCCGGACAGAACTATGGCTACACCTTC.